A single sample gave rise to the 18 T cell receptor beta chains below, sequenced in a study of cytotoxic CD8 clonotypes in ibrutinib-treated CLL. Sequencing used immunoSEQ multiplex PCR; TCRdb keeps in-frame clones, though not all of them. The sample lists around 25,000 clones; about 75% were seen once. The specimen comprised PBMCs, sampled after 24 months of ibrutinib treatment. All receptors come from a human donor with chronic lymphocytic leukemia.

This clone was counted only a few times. The CDR3 DNA reads TGTGCCAGTAGTTCCATACAGTCGAACACTGAAGCTTTCTTT. Encoded protein: CASSSIQSNTEAFF. The rearrangement uses TRBV19 and TRBJ1-1; D is unresolved. Trimming shortened V by 5 bases and J by 1 base, and 11 bases separated the two germline ends. The germline gives CDR1 LNHDA, CDR2 SQIVND (reference sequence). The length of the CDR3 is 14 residues.

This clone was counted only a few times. CDR3 in amino acids: CASSLGAAGPQETQYF. The CDR3, as DNA: TGTGCCAGCAGCTTGGGAGCAGCGGGTCCACAAGAGACCCAGTACTTC. This sequence joins TRBV5-5 and TRBJ2-5; a possible D gene is TRBD2 (6 bases). The CDR3 covers 16 residues. V lost 0 bases to trimming and J lost 2 bases, with 14 bases between them. CDR1 and CDR2 from the germline V gene are SGHKS and YYEKEE (reference sequence).

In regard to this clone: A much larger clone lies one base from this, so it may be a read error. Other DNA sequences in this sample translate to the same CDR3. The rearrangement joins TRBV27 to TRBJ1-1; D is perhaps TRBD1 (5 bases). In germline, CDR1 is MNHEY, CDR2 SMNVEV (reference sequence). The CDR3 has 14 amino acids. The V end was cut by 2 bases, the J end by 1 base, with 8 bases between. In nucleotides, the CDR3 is TGTGCCAGCAGTTTAGGGGGACCGAACACTGAAGCTTTCTTT. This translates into CASSLGGPNTEAFF.

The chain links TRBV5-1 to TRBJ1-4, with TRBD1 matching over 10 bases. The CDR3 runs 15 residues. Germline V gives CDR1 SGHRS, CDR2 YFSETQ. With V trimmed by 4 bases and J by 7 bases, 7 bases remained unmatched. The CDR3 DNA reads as TGCGCCAGCAGCACAGGACAGGGGGGAGGTGAAAAACTGTTTTTT. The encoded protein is CASSTGQGGGEKLFF.

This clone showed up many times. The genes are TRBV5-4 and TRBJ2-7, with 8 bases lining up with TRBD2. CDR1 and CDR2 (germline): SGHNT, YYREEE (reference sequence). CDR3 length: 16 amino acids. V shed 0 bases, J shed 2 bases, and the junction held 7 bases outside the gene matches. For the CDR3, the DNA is TGTGCCAGCAGCTTGGGGTCGGGACTAGAGACCTACGAGCAGTACTTC. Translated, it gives CASSLGSGLETYEQYF.

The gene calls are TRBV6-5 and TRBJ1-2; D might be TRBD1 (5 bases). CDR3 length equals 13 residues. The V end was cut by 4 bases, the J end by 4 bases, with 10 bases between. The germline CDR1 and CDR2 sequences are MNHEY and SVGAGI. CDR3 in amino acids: CASSSGASYGYTF. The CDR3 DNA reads TGTGCCAGCAGTTCCGGGGCGAGCTATGGCTACACCTTC.

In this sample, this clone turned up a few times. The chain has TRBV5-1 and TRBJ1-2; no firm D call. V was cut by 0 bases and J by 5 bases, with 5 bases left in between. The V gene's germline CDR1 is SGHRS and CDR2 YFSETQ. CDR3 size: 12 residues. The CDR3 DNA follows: TGCGCCAGCAGCTTGGACCAATATGGCTACACCTTC. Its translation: CASSLDQYGYTF.

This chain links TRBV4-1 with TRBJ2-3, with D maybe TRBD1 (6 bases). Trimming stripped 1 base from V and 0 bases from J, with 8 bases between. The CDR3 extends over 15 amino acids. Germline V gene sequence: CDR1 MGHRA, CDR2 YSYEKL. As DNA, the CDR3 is TGCGCCAGCAGCCAAGCGGGACATAGCACAGATACGCAGTATTTT. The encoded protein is CASSQAGHSTDTQYF.

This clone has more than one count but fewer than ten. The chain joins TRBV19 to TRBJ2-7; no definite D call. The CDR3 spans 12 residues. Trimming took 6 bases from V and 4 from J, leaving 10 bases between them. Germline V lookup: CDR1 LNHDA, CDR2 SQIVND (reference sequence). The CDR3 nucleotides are TGTGCCAGTAGAAACTCGCTGTACGAGCAGTACTTC. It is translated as CASRNSLYEQYF. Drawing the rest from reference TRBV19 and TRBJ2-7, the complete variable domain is DGGITQSPKYLFRKEGQNVTLSCEQNLNHDAMYWYRQDPGQGLRLIYYSQIVNDFQKGDIAEGYSVSREKKESFPLTVTSAQKNPTAFYLCASRNSLYEQYFGPGTRLTVT.

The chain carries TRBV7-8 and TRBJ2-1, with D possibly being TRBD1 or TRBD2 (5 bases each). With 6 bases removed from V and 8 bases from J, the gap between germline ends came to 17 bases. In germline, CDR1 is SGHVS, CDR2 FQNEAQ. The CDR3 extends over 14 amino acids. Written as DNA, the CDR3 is TGTGCCAGCAGTCCTGTGGGACGCATCGATGAGCAGTTCTTC. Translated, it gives CASSPVGRIDEQFF.

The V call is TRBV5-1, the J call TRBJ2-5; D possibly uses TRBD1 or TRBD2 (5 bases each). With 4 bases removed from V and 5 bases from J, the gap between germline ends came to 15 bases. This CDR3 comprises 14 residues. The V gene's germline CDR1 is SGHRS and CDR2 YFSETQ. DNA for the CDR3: TGCGCCAGCAGCGGCCAGACGGGACGGGAGACCCAGTACTTC. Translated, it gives CASSGQTGRETQYF.

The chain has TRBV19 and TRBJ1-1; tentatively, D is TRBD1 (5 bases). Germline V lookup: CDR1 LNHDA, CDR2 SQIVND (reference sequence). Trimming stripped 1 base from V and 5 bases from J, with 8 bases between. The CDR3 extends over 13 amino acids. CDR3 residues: CASSIVEGTEAFF. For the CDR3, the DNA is TGTGCCAGTAGTATAGTTGAGGGGACTGAAGCTTTCTTT.

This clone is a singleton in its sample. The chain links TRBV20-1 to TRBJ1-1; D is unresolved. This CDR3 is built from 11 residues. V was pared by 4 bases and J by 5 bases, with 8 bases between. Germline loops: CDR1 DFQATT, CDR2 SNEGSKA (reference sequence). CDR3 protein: CSAIELTEAFF. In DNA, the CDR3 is TGCAGTGCTATAGAGCTTACTGAAGCTTTCTTT.

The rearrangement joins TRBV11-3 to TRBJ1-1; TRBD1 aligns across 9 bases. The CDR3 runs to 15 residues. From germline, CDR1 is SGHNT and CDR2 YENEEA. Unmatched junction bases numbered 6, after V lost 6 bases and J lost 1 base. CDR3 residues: CASRPRTGANTEAFF. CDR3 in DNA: TGTGCCAGCAGACCGCGGACAGGGGCGAACACTGAAGCTTTCTTT.

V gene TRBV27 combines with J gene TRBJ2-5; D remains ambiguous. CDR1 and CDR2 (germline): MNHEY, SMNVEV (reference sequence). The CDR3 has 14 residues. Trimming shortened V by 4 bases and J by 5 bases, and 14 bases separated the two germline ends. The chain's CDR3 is CASSYSESGETQYF. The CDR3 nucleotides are TGTGCCAGCAGTTATTCGGAGTCCGGGGAGACCCAGTACTTC.

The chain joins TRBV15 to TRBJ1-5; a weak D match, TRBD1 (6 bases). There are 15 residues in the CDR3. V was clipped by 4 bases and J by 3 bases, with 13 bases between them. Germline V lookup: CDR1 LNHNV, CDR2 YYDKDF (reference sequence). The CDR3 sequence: CATSKGGEVNQPQHF. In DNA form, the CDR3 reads TGTGCCACCAGCAAAGGGGGAGAAGTCAATCAGCCCCAGCATTTT.

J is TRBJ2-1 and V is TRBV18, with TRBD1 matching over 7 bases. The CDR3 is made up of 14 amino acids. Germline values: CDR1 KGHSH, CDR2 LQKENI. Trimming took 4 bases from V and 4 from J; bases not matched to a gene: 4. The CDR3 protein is CASSLGTAYNEQFF. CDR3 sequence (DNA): TGTGCCAGCTCACTTGGGACAGCTTACAATGAGCAGTTCTTC.

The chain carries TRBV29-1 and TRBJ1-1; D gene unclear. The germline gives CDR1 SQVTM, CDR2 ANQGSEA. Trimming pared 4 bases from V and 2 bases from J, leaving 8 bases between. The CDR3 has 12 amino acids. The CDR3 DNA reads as TGCAGCGTTGTCGAGGGAAACACTGAAGCTTTCTTT. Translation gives CSVVEGNTEAFF.